What follows are 8 T cell receptor beta chains derived from one specimen sequenced in a study of cytomegalovirus exposure and HLA in healthy donors. The study ran its PCR with 60 Vbeta and 13 Jbeta primers. The method was immunoSEQ multiplex PCR; TCRdb's version includes in-frame clones alone and lacks a portion of them. The table includes just under 80,000 clones, over 60% detected once. The sequenced sample consisted of PBMCs. These receptor sequences come from a man aged 35-49 years in good health and CMV-seronegative.

There are a few counts of this clone. The chain has TRBV6-5 and TRBJ1-2; D gene unclear. Trimming cost V 0 bases and J 5 bases, with 10 bases left between them. Germline V gene lookup returns CDR1 MNHEY and CDR2 SVGAGI. This CDR3 contains 14 residues. The CDR3 loop reads CASSYSIGLYGYTF. CDR3 in DNA: TGTGCCAGCAGTTACTCGATCGGGTTGTATGGCTACACCTTC.

The sample holds one count of this clone. In DNA form, the CDR3 reads TGCAGTGCTCTCTACCTGGAGACCCAGTACTTC. It yields the protein CSALYLETQYF. This chain connects TRBV20-1 to TRBJ2-5; D uncertain. Germline CDR1 reads DFQATT; CDR2 reads SNEGSKA (reference sequence). This CDR3 is built from 11 residues. The V end lost 5 bases, the J end lost 5 bases, and 9 bases lay between the germline ends.

The chain links TRBV4-3 to TRBJ2-3; 12 positions match TRBD2. After removal of 0 bases from V and 2 bases from J, the junction contained 3 bases not matched to a gene. Germline lookup yields CDR1 LGHNA and CDR2 YSLEER. The CDR3 consists of 17 residues. Here the CDR3 reads CASSQETSGSPTDTQYF. The CDR3 DNA is TGCGCCAGCAGCCAAGAGACTAGCGGGAGCCCCACAGATACGCAGTATTTT.

This clone appeared a few times. The J gene is TRBJ2-7, the V gene TRBV6-6, with a tentative D call TRBD2 (5 bases). Germline CDR1 is MNHNY and CDR2 is SVGAGI (reference sequence). The CDR3 extends over 13 amino acids. Trimming pared 2 bases from V and 5 bases from J, leaving 10 bases between. The CDR3 coding sequence is TGTGCCAGCAGTTACCGGACTTCGGACGAGCAGTACTTC. This sequence encodes CASSYRTSDEQYF.

The J gene is TRBJ2-7, the V gene TRBV28, with TRBD1 matching 10 bases. CDR1 is MDHEN and CDR2 is SYDVKM in the germline V gene. V dropped 6 bases and J dropped 4; count of bases not matched to a gene: 9. The CDR3 length is 15 residues. The CDR3: CASREIGTGVYEQYF. CDR3 DNA: TGTGCCAGCAGAGAAATCGGGACAGGGGTTTACGAGCAGTACTTC.

This clone was detected only once. The rearrangement links TRBV9 to TRBJ2-7; D might be TRBD2 (5 bases). There are 13 residues in the CDR3. Looked up from germline, CDR1 is SGDLS and CDR2 is YYNGEE. The V end was cut by 2 bases, the J end by 2 bases, with 8 bases between. CDR3 nucleotide sequence: TGTGCCAGCAGCGTTACGGGGACCTACGAGCAGTACTTC. Protein product: CASSVTGTYEQYF.

The chain couples TRBV29-1 to TRBJ2-7, with 10 bases fitting TRBD2. The CDR3 totals 15 residues. Looked up from germline, CDR1 is SQVTM and CDR2 is ANQGSEA. Germline trimming cut 3 bases from V and 0 bases from J; bases unmatched to any gene: 5. The CDR3 DNA follows: TGCAGCGTTGATGGGACTAGCGTGGGCTCCTACGAGCAGTACTTC. Translation: CSVDGTSVGSYEQYF.

The chain joins TRBV6-1 to TRBJ2-7, with a possible D match to TRBD1 (6 bases). Germline CDR1 and CDR2: MNHNS and SASEGT. The CDR3 runs 14 residues. The ends were cut back, 5 bases at V and 3 bases at J, with 14 bases in the middle. CDR3 loop: CASSLAGTNYEQYF. The CDR3 region has the DNA TGTGCCAGCAGTCTGGCCGGGACAAACTACGAGCAGTACTTC.